This T cell receptor (beta chain) was obtained from a study of molecular identifiers for immune sequencing clone quantification. V was shortened by 4 bases and J by 6 bases, with 4 bases between the two germline ends. The CDR3 is 10 amino acids. The germline CDR1 and CDR2 sequences are SQVTM and ANQGSEA. Previously published methods and listed TCR primers were used for the bulk TCR libraries. TCRdb recomputed calls from the PCR reads with MiXCR, one row per CDR3 protein. The sample contains about 12,000 distinct CDR3 sequences, around 19% of which appear only once. The sample holds a few counts of this clonotype.

The chain is built from TRBV29-1 and TRBJ2-1; D gene uncertain. This TCR was sampled from a human donor in good health. Some libraries in this study had Jurkat cell RNA spiked in. What was sequenced was naive CD8+ T cells from blood, with Jurkat cell RNA spiked in. Subset described: FACS-sorted CD8+CD4-CCR7+CD45RA+ naive T cells. The CDR3 DNA is TGCAGCGTTGGAGGCAATGAGCAGTTCTTC. Translated: CSVGGNEQFF.